These 14 T cell receptor beta chains came from one sample sequenced in a study of cytotoxic CD8 clonotypes in ibrutinib-treated CLL. Produced via immunoSEQ multiplex PCR; TCRdb's table is partial and in-frame only. The sample comprises approximately 100,000 clones, around 73% of which are singletons, and about 32% rests with the top ten. This sample comprised PBMCs, obtained after 12 months of ibrutinib treatment. Receptors were obtained from a human donor with chronic lymphocytic leukemia.

J is TRBJ1-1 and V is TRBV5-1; D perhaps matches TRBD1 (5 bases). The V end lost 4 bases, the J end lost 1 base, and 11 bases lay between the germline ends. From germline, CDR1 is SGHRS and CDR2 YFSETQ. The length of the CDR3 is 14 residues. The CDR3 region has the DNA TGCGCCAGCAGCACGGGACGGGGGAACACTGAAGCTTTCTTT. It encodes CASSTGRGNTEAFF.

The chain employs TRBV28 and TRBJ1-2, with a possible D match to TRBD1 (5 bases). V gave up 5 bases and J gave up 1 base, with 17 bases separating them. Germline V lookup: CDR1 MDHEN, CDR2 SYDVKM. The CDR3 extends over 16 amino acids. The CDR3 loop reads CASSPPPGGGNYGYTF. CDR3 coding DNA: TGTGCCAGCAGTCCCCCCCCGGGGGGTGGTAACTATGGCTACACCTTC.

The CDR3 spells CASSPAIGQGSYEQYF. The CDR3 DNA reads as TGTGCCAGCAGCCCTGCTATAGGACAGGGCTCCTACGAGCAGTACTTC. This chain joins TRBV7-9 and TRBJ2-7; 8 bases are a match to TRBD1. Trimming cost V 5 bases and J 0 bases; bases outside gene matches: 9. This CDR3 is 16 amino acids long. In germline, CDR1 is SEHNR, CDR2 FQNEAQ (reference sequence).

The rearrangement uses TRBV11-3 and TRBJ2-2; D ambiguous. Germline V gene lookup returns CDR1 SGHNT and CDR2 YENEEA. The CDR3 contains 14 residues. Trimming removed 4 bases from V and 6 bases from J, with 12 bases in between. CDR3 DNA sequence: TGTGCCAGCAGCTCACCTCTCGGCCCCGGGGAGCTGTTTTTT. Its protein product is CASSSPLGPGELFF.

V gene TRBV6-1 combines with J gene TRBJ1-2, with no clear D. CDR1 is MNHNS and CDR2 is SASEGT in the germline V gene. With 3 bases removed from V and 0 bases from J, the gap between germline ends came to 14 bases. CDR3 length: 16 amino acids. The CDR3 sequence: CASSDTSTRANYGYTF. CDR3 coding DNA: TGTGCCAGCAGTGACACCTCGACACGGGCTAACTATGGCTACACCTTC.

The chain links TRBV5-1 to TRBJ2-7; 8 bases match TRBD1. The CDR3 contains 15 residues. With 3 bases clipped from V and 4 bases from J, the junction kept 9 bases outside the gene matches. The V gene's germline CDR1 is SGHRS and CDR2 YFSETQ. The CDR3 region has the DNA TGCGCCAGCAGCTCTTTTGAGACAGGGGCGTACGAGCAGTACTTC. Translation gives CASSSFETGAYEQYF.

The chain employs TRBV27 and TRBJ2-1; 10 bases fit TRBD1. From germline, CDR1 is MNHEY and CDR2 SMNVEV (reference sequence). This CDR3 has 15 amino acids. V shed 2 bases, J shed 7 bases, and the junction held 5 bases outside the gene matches. DNA of the CDR3: TGTGCCAGCAGTTTAGCCAGGACAGGGGGGAATGAGCAGTTCTTC. Translation: CASSLARTGGNEQFF.

This chain uses TRBV6-4 with TRBJ2-6; D is uncertain. The germline V and J ends were trimmed by 0 bases and 0 bases, with 9 bases remaining between them. CDR3 length: 17 amino acids. Germline CDR1 is MRHNA and CDR2 is SNTAGT. The DNA of the CDR3 is TGTGCCAGCAGTGACTCGATACCGGGCTCTGGGGCCAACGTCCTGACTTTC. Its protein is CASSDSIPGSGANVLTF.

The chain uses TRBV30 and TRBJ1-3; D gene ambiguous. Trimming shortened V by 4 bases and J by 0 bases, and 10 bases separated the two germline ends. This CDR3 is 14 amino acids long. Germline V CDR1 and CDR2: GTSNPN, SVGIG (reference sequence). The CDR3 region is CAWTPIDSGNTIYF. For the CDR3, the DNA is TGTGCCTGGACACCGATTGACTCTGGAAACACCATATATTTT.

The rearrangement links TRBV7-3 to TRBJ1-1; no firm D call. The germline V gene encodes CDR1 SGHTA and CDR2 FQGTGA. This CDR3 has 14 residues. V lost 5 bases to trimming and J lost 0 bases, with 10 bases between them. The CDR3 nucleotides are TGTGCCAGCAGCCCTGGGATGATGAACACTGAAGCTTTCTTT. Translation gives CASSPGMMNTEAFF. The variable domain in full, with the rest retrieved from reference TRBV7-3 and TRBJ1-1, is GAGVSQTPSNKVTEKGKYVELRCDPISGHTALYWYRQSLGQGPEFLIYFQGTGAADDSGLPNDRFFAVRPEGSVSTLKIQRTERGDSAVYLCASSPGMMNTEAFFGQGTRLTVV.

The chain has TRBV27 and TRBJ2-6; D is undetermined. The CDR3 extends over 14 amino acids. CDR1 is MNHEY, CDR2 SMNVEV, per germline (reference sequence). Trimming stripped 5 bases from V and 0 bases from J, with 5 bases between. The CDR3 loop is CASSASSGANVLTF. CDR3 bases: TGTGCCAGCAGTGCCAGCTCTGGGGCCAACGTCCTGACTTTC. The variable domain in full, with the rest retrieved from reference TRBV27 and TRBJ2-6, is EAQVTQNPRYLITVTGKKLTVTCSQNMNHEYMSWYRQDPGLGLRQIYYSMNVEVTDKGDVPEGYKVSRKEKRNFPLILESPSPNQTSLYFCASSASSGANVLTFGAGSRLTVL.

This sequence joins TRBV4-2 and TRBJ2-3, with TRBD2 matching 8 bases. Germline V gene sequence: CDR1 LGHNA, CDR2 YNFKEQ. The CDR3 sequence is 16 residues long. V trimming: 4 bases; J trimming: 2 bases; junction bases outside the gene matches: 8. Here the CDR3 reads CASSPRTGGNTDTQYF. Written as DNA, the CDR3 is TGTGCCAGCAGCCCTCGGACGGGGGGGAACACAGATACGCAGTATTTT.

CDR3 sequence: CASSVVPGNTGELFF. In DNA form, the CDR3 reads TGTGCCAGCAGCGTAGTACCTGGGAACACCGGGGAGCTGTTTTTT. The chain joins TRBV9 to TRBJ2-2; D call uncertain. The ends were cut back, 0 bases at V and 1 base at J, with 7 bases in the middle. The CDR3 is 15 residues long. Germline V gene lookup returns CDR1 SGDLS and CDR2 YYNGEE.

In this sample, this clone turned up a few times. The chain couples TRBV6-1 to TRBJ1-4, with D maybe TRBD1 (6 bases). The V end lost 3 bases, the J end lost 6 bases, and 17 bases lay between the germline ends. Germline V gene lookup returns CDR1 MNHNS and CDR2 SASEGT. This CDR3 has 16 amino acids. The CDR3 DNA reads as TGTGCCAGCAGTGAGGAAAAATACAGGGTTGATGAAAAACTGTTTTTT. Protein sequence: CASSEEKYRVDEKLFF.